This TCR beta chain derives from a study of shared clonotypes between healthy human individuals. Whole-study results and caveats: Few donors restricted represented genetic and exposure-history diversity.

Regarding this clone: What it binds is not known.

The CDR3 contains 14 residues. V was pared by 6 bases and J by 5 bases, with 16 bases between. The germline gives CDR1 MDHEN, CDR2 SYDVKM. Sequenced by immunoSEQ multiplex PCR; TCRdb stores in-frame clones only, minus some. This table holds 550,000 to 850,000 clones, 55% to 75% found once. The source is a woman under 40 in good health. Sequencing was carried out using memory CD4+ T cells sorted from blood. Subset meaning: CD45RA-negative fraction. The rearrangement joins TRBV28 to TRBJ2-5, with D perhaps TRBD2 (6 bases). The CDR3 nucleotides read TGTGCCAGCAGCACACTAGGAGGAGGGGAGACCCAGTACTTC. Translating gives CASSTLGGGETQYF.